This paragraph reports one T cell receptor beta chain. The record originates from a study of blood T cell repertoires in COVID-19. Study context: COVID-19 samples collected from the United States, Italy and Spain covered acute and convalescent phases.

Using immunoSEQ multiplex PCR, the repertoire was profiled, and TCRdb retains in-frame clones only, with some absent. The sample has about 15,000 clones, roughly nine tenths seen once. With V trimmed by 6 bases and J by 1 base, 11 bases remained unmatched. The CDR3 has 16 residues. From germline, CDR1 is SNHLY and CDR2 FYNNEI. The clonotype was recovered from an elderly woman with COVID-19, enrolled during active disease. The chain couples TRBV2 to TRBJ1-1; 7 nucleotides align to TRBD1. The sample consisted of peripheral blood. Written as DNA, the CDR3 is TGTGCCAGCAGGCCAGCCCAGACAGGGCGGAACACTGAAGCTTTCTTT. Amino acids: CASRPAQTGRNTEAFF.